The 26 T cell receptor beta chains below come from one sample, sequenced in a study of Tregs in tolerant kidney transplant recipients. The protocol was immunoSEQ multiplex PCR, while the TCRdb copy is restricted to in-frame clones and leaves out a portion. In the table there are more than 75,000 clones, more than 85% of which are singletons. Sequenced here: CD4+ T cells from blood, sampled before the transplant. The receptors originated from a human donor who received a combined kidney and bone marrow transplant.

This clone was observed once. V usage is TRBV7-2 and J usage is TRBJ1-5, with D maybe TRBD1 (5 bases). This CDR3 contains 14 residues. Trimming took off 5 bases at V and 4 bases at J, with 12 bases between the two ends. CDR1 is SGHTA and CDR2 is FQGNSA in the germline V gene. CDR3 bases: TGTGCCAGCAGCCCGGGGGGGTCAAATCAGCCCCAGCATTTT. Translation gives CASSPGGSNQPQHF.

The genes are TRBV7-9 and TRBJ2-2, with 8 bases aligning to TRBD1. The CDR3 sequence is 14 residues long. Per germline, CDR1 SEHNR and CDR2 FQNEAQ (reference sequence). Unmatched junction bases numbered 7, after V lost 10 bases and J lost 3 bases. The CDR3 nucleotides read TGTGCCATACCACAGGGGGTACACACCGGGGAGCTGTTTTTT. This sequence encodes CAIPQGVHTGELFF. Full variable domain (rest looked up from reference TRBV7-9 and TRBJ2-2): DTGVSQNPRHKITKRGQNVTFRCDPISEHNRLYWYRQTLGQGPEFLTYFQNEAQLEKSRLLSDRFSAERPKGSFSTLEIQRTEQGDSAMYLCAIPQGVHTGELFFGEGSRLTVL.

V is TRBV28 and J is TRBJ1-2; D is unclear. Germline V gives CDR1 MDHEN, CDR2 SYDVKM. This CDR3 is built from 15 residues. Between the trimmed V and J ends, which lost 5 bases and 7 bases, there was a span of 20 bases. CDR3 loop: CASSPPRAPVSGYTF. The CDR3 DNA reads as TGTGCCAGCAGTCCTCCGAGGGCCCCTGTCTCTGGCTACACCTTC.

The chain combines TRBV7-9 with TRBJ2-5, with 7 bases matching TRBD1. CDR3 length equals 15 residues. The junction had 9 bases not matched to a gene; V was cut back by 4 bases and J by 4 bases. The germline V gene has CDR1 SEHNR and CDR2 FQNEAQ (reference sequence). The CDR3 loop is CASSSPPQGVETQYF. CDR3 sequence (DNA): TGTGCCAGCAGCTCCCCTCCGCAGGGGGTAGAGACCCAGTACTTC.

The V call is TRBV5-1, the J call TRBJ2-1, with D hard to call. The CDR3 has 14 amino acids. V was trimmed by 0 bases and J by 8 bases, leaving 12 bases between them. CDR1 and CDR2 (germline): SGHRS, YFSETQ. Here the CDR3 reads CASSLDRPRHEQFF. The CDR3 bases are TGCGCCAGCAGCTTGGATCGGCCTAGACATGAGCAGTTCTTC.

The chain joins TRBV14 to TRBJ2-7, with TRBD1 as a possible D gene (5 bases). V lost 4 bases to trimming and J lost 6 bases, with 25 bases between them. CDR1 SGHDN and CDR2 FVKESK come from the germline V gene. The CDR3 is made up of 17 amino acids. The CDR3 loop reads CASSPKQGVFGFFEQYF. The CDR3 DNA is TGTGCCAGCAGCCCAAAGCAGGGTGTCTTTGGATTCTTCGAGCAGTACTTC.

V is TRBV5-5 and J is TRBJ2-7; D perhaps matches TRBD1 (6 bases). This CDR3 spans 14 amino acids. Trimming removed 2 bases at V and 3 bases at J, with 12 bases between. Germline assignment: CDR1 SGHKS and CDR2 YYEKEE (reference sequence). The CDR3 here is CASSFPGTNYEQYF. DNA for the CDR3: TGTGCCAGCAGCTTTCCCGGGACAAACTACGAGCAGTACTTC.

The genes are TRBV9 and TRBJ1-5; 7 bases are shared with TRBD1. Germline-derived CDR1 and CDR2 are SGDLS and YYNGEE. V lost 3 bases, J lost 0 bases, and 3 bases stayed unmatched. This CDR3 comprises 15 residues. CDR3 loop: CASSGTGNSNQPQHF. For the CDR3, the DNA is TGTGCCAGCAGCGGGACAGGAAATAGCAATCAGCCCCAGCATTTT.

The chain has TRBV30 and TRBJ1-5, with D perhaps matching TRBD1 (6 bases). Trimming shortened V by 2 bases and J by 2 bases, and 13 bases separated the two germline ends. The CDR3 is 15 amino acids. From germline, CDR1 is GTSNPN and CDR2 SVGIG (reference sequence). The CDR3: CAWSPKYRGNQPQHF. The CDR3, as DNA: TGTGCCTGGAGTCCTAAATACAGGGGCAATCAGCCCCAGCATTTT. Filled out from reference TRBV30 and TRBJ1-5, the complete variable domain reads SQTIHQWPATLVQPVGSPLSLECTVEGTSNPNLYWYRQAAGRGLQLLFYSVGIGQISSEVPQNLSASRPQDRQFILSSKKLLLSDSGFYLCAWSPKYRGNQPQHFGDGTRLSIL.

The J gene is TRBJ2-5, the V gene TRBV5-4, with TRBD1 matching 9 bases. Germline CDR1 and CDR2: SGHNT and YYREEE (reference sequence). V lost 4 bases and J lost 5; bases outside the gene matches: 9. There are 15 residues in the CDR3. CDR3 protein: CASSDDRGFLETQYF. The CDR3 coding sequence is TGTGCCAGCAGCGACGACAGGGGGTTTTTGGAGACCCAGTACTTC.

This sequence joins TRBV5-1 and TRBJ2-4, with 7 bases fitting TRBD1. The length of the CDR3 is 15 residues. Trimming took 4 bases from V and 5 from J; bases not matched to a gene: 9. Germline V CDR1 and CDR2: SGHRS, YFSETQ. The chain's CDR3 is CASSPNRGRENIQYF. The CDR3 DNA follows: TGCGCCAGCAGCCCCAACAGGGGCCGCGAAAACATTCAGTACTTC.

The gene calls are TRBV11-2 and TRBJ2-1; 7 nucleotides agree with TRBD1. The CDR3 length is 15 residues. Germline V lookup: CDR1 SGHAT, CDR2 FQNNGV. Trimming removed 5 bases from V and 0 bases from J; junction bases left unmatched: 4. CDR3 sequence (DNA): TGTGCCAGCAGCCAGGGGGTCAGCTCCTACAATGAGCAGTTCTTC. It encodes CASSQGVSSYNEQFF.

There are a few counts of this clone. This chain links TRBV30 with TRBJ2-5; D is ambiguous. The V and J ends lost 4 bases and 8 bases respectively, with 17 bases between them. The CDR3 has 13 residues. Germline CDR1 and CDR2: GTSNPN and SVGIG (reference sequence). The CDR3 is CAWTLTRLGTQYF. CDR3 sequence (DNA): TGTGCCTGGACCCTAACCCGACTTGGAACCCAGTACTTC.

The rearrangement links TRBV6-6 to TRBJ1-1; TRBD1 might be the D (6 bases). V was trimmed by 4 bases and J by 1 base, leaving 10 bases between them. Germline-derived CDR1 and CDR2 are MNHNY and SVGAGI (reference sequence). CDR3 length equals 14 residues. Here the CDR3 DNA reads TGTGCCAGCAGTTTCCCAGGGGCGAACACTGAAGCTTTCTTT. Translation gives CASSFPGANTEAFF.

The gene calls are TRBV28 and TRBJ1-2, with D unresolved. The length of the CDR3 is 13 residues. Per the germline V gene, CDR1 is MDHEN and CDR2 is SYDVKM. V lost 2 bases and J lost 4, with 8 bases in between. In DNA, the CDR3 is TGTGCCAGCAGTTTAGGGAGTAGCTATGGCTACACCTTC. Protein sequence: CASSLGSSYGYTF.

The CDR3 here is CASSIGGRYNEQFF. In DNA, the CDR3 is TGTGCCAGTAGTATAGGTGGCAGGTACAATGAGCAGTTCTTC. The rearrangement links TRBV19 to TRBJ2-1; D remains unclear. Germline CDR1 LNHDA, CDR2 SQIVND (reference sequence). V was pared by 1 base and J by 4 bases, with 8 bases between. This CDR3 region has 14 residues.

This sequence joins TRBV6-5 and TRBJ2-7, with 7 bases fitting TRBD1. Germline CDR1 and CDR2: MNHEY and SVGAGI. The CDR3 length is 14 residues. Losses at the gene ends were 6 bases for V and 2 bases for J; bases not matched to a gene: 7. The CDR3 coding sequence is TGTGCCAGCAGCCTCTACAGGGGAGCCTACGAGCAGTACTTC. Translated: CASSLYRGAYEQYF.

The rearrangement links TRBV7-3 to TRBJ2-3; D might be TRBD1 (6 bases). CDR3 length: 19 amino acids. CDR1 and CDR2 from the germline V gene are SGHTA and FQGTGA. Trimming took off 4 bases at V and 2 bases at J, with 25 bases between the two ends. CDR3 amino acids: CASSSGQRGGLMDTDTQYF. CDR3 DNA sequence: TGTGCCAGCAGCTCCGGACAGCGAGGGGGTTTAATGGACACAGATACGCAGTATTTT.

The CDR3 protein is CASSRGTDQPQHF. The CDR3 DNA reads as TGTGCCAGCAGCAGGGGGACCGATCAGCCCCAGCATTTT. V gene TRBV5-6 combines with J gene TRBJ1-5; a weak D match, TRBD1 (6 bases). Between the trimmed V and J ends, which lost 4 bases and 5 bases, there was a span of 10 bases. This CDR3 is built from 13 residues. The germline V gene encodes CDR1 SGHDT and CDR2 YYEEEE.

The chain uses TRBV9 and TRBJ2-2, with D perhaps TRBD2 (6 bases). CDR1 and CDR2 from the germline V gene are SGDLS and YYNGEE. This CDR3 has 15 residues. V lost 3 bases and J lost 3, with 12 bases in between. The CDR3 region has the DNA TGTGCCAGCAGCGGGCGGGACTCATACACCGGGGAGCTGTTTTTT. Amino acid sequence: CASSGRDSYTGELFF.

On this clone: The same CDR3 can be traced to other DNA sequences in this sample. The CDR3 loop is CASSQGPGVNSPLHF. CDR3 DNA sequence: TGTGCCAGCAGCCAAGGTCCGGGGGTTAATTCACCCCTCCACTTT. The J gene is TRBJ1-6, the V gene TRBV4-2; D might be TRBD1 (5 bases). V lost 1 base, J lost 6 bases, and 10 bases lay in between. This CDR3 region has 15 residues. Looked up from germline, CDR1 is LGHNA and CDR2 is YNFKEQ.

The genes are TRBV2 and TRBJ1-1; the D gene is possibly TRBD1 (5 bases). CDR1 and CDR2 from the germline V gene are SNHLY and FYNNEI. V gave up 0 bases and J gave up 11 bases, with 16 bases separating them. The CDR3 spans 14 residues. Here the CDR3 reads CASSEALPGVVAFF. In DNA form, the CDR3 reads TGTGCCAGCAGTGAAGCGCTTCCGGGGGTTGTGGCTTTCTTT.

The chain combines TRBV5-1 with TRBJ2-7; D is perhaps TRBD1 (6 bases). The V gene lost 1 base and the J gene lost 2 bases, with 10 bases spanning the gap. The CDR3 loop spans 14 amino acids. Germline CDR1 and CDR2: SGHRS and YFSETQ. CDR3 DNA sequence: TGCGCCAGCAGCTTGTATCGGGACACCTACGAGCAGTACTTC. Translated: CASSLYRDTYEQYF.

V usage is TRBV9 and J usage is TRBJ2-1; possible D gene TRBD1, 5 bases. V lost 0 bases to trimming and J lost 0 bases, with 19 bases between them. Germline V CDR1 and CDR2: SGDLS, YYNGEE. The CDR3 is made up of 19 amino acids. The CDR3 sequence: CASSVDTRTPLHSYNEQFF. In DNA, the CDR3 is TGTGCCAGCAGCGTAGATACCCGGACACCCCTCCACTCCTACAATGAGCAGTTCTTC. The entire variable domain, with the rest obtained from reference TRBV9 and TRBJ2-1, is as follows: DSGVTQTPKHLITATGQRVTLRCSPRSGDLSVYWYQQSLDQGLQFLIQYYNGEERAKGNILERFSAQQFPDLHSELNLSSLELGDSALYFCASSVDTRTPLHSYNEQFFGPGTRLTVL.

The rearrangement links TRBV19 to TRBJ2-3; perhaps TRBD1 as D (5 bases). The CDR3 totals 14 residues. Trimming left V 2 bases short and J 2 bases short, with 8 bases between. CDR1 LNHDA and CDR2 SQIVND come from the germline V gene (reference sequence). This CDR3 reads CASSIRQSTDTQYF. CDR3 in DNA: TGTGCCAGTAGTATACGACAGTCCACAGATACGCAGTATTTT. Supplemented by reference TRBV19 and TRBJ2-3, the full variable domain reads DGGITQSPKYLFRKEGQNVTLSCEQNLNHDAMYWYRQDPGQGLRLIYYSQIVNDFQKGDIAEGYSVSREKKESFPLTVTSAQKNPTAFYLCASSIRQSTDTQYFGPGTRLTVL.

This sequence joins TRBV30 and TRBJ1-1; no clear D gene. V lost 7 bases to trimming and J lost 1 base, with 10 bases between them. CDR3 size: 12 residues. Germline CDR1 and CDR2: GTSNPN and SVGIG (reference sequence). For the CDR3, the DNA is TGTGCCTCCACCTCAGGGAACACTGAAGCTTTCTTT. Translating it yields CASTSGNTEAFF.